Included here is one T cell receptor (beta chain) sequence, with context. What it binds is not known. This record comes from a study of shared clonotypes between healthy human individuals. Study-wide results and caveats: Donors were few, which limited the genetic and exposure-history diversity represented.

Clones were sequenced by immunoSEQ multiplex PCR, and TCRdb holds only the in-frame ones, with some missing. The sample has a few million clones, around 95% seen once; the top ten hold 0.1% to 0.15%. Trimming took 7 bases from V and 4 from J, leaving 18 bases between them. The germline gives CDR1 SQVTM, CDR2 ANQGSEA. This CDR3 comprises 14 residues. The sequencing input was naive CD4+ T cells sorted from blood. The subset was: CD45RA+ positively selected. V usage is TRBV29-1 and J usage is TRBJ2-3; TRBD2 is a possible D gene (7 bases). This clonotype originated in a man between 18 and 29 years old in good health. The CDR3 spells CSGRGRAGADTQYF. DNA for the CDR3: TGCAGCGGTAGGGGGAGGGCCGGGGCAGATACGCAGTATTTT.